This T cell receptor (beta chain) was sequenced during a study of blood T cell repertoires in COVID-19. Study details: The samples span acute and convalescent COVID-19 from the United States, Italy and Spain. PBMCs, B-cell-depleted T cells, or T cells were the source of the cDNA or gDNA that made up the material.

Germline assignment: CDR1 LNHDA and CDR2 SQIVND (reference sequence). Trimming pared 5 bases from V and 8 bases from J, leaving 12 bases between. The CDR3 length is 13 residues. Study processing details: Nucleated cell counts were estimated from reference gene primer amplification. The assay was immunoSEQ multiplex PCR, and TCRdb's table has in-frame clones only and misses some. For V, J and clone size, that table is used; D and trimming come from the DNA. The top ten clones hold 1.8% of a sample with about 120,000 clones, less than 95% of them seen once. Material for sequencing was peripheral blood. The gene calls are TRBV19 and TRBJ1-4, with D possibly matching TRBD1 (6 bases). The receptor's source is a human donor with active COVID-19. The donor label of this sample is uncertain. The CDR3 is CASSSTGREKLFF. For the CDR3, the DNA is TGTGCCAGTAGTTCGACAGGCAGGGAAAAACTGTTTTTT.